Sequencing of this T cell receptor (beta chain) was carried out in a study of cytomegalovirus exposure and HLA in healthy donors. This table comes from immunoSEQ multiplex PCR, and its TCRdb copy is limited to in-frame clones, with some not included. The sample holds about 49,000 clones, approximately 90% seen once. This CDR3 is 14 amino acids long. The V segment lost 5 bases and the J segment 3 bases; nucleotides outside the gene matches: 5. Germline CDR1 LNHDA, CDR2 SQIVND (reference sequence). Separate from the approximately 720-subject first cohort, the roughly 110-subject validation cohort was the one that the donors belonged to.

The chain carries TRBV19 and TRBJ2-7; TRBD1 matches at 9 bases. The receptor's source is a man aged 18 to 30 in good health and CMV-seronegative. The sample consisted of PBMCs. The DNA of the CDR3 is TGTGCCAGTAGTTCCGGGACAGGGATCTACGAGCAGTACTTC. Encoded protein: CASSSGTGIYEQYF.